This passage covers 25 T cell receptor beta chains from one sample sequenced in a study of shared T cell receptors in the human thymus. Libraries were prepared by immunoSEQ multiplex PCR; TCRdb keeps only in-frame clonotypes and omits some of them. Of roughly 700,000 clones in the sample, around nine tenths were seen once. A further study also used this sample, focusing on human thymus T cells.

The sample was thymocytes. These receptor sequences come from a boy younger than two with a congenital heart defect.

CDR3 sequence reads: CASSQSGLTGELFF. Written as DNA, the CDR3 is TGTGCCAGCAGCCAGAGTGGGCTCACCGGGGAGCTGTTTTTT. The chain has TRBV4-2 and TRBJ2-2; D not certain. This CDR3 comprises 14 residues. Between the trimmed V and J ends, which lost 3 bases and 4 bases, there was a span of 9 bases. CDR1 LGHNA and CDR2 YNFKEQ come from the germline V gene.

The chain has TRBV27 and TRBJ2-5; TRBD1 might be the D (5 bases). The germline gives CDR1 MNHEY, CDR2 SMNVEV (reference sequence). Trimming took off 5 bases at V and 4 bases at J, with 14 bases between the two ends. The CDR3 is 14 amino acids. The CDR3 loop is CASSTQDTGETQYF. CDR3 coding DNA: TGTGCCAGCAGTACCCAGGACACGGGAGAGACCCAGTACTTC.

The chain links TRBV6-4 to TRBJ1-2; 7 bases align to TRBD1. This CDR3 has 13 amino acids. The V gene's germline CDR1 is MRHNA and CDR2 SNTAGT. V trimming: 5 bases; J trimming: 3 bases; junction bases outside the gene matches: 3. CDR3 in DNA: TGTGCCAGCAGTACCGGGACAGACTATGGCTACACCTTC. It encodes CASSTGTDYGYTF.

This clone was seen once. The rearrangement uses TRBV7-4 and TRBJ2-7; 10 bases match TRBD2. The CDR3 sequence is 16 residues long. J lost 4 bases, V lost 5 bases, and 11 bases had no gene match. From germline, CDR1 is SGHVT and CDR2 SQSDAQ. The CDR3 sequence: CASSPRPIAGGYEQYF. CDR3 bases: TGTGCCAGCAGCCCCCGGCCGATAGCGGGAGGATACGAGCAGTACTTC.

In nucleotides, the CDR3 is TGTGCCAGCAGCCCGACAGGGGCTGGAAACACCATATATTTT. Protein sequence: CASSPTGAGNTIYF. The rearrangement uses TRBV7-2 and TRBJ1-3; TRBD1 matches at 8 bases. The germline V gene has CDR1 SGHTA and CDR2 FQGNSA. The CDR3 sequence is 14 residues long. V gave up 5 bases and J gave up 2 bases; unmatched junction bases: 2. Drawing the rest from reference TRBV7-2 and TRBJ1-3, the complete variable domain is GAGVSQSPSNKVTEKGKDVELRCDPISGHTALYWYRQSLGQGLEFLIYFQGNSAPDKSGLPSDRFSAERTGGSVSTLTIQRTQQEDSAVYLCASSPTGAGNTIYFGEGSWLTVV.

V usage is TRBV5-4 and J usage is TRBJ2-7, with a tentative D call TRBD1 (6 bases). Deletions cut 9 bases from V and 4 bases from J, with 17 bases between. The CDR3 has 13 residues. CDR1 and CDR2 from the germline V gene are SGHNT and YYREEE (reference sequence). The DNA of the CDR3 is TGTGCCACCAGGGGAGCTCCGAAGTACGAGCAGTACTTC. Residues: CATRGAPKYEQYF. Full variable domain (rest looked up from reference TRBV5-4 and TRBJ2-7): ETGVTQSPTHLIKTRGQQVTLRCSSQSGHNTVSWYQQALGQGPQFIFQYYREEENGRGNFPPRFSGLQFPNYSSELNVNALELDDSALYLCATRGAPKYEQYFGPGTRLTVT.

This clone was picked up one time. The chain links TRBV19 to TRBJ2-4; a possible D gene is TRBD2 (6 bases). CDR1 and CDR2 (germline): LNHDA, SQIVND (reference sequence). This CDR3 contains 16 residues. Trimming stripped 1 base from V and 3 bases from J, with 13 bases between. This CDR3 is CASSIGRGRDKNIQYF. In DNA, the CDR3 is TGTGCCAGTAGTATAGGGCGGGGTAGGGACAAAAACATTCAGTACTTC.

The CDR3 DNA follows: TGTGCCAGCAGCCGAGCGGGAGTCCACGAGCAGTACTTC. Protein product: CASSRAGVHEQYF. The V call is TRBV14, the J call TRBJ2-7; 8 bases are a match to TRBD2. Losses at the gene ends were 4 bases for V and 5 bases for J; bases not matched to a gene: 4. Per the germline V gene, CDR1 is SGHDN and CDR2 is FVKESK. This CDR3 is built from 13 residues.

The chain is built from TRBV4-3 and TRBJ2-7; a possible D gene is TRBD2 (6 bases). V gave up 1 base and J gave up 6 bases, with 19 bases separating them. The CDR3 is 16 residues long. Per the germline V gene, CDR1 is LGHNA and CDR2 is YSLEER. As DNA, the CDR3 is TGCGCCAGCAGCCAAGGGCCCCATCCCCAGGAGGGCGAGCAGTACTTC. Residues: CASSQGPHPQEGEQYF.

The CDR3 DNA reads TGCGCCAGCAATCCGGGCAGGGAATACAATCAGCCCCAGCATTTT. Translated: CASNPGREYNQPQHF. This chain uses TRBV10-2 with TRBJ1-5, with a possible D match to TRBD1 (5 bases). Per the germline V gene, CDR1 is WSHSY and CDR2 is SAAADI. V lost 7 bases to trimming and J lost 3 bases, with 16 bases between them. There are 15 residues in the CDR3.

The rearrangement links TRBV6-4 to TRBJ2-1; tentative D call: TRBD2 (5 bases). Trimming removed 2 bases from V and 10 bases from J, with 6 bases in between. The CDR3 totals 11 residues. Germline V lookup: CDR1 MRHNA, CDR2 SNTAGT. The CDR3, as DNA: TGTGCCAGCAGTGACCGGGGAGAGCAGTTCTTC. It translates to CASSDRGEQFF.

The chain combines TRBV10-1 with TRBJ2-7; tentative D call: TRBD2 (5 bases). The CDR3 is 13 residues long. The ends were cut back, 5 bases at V and 0 bases at J, with 8 bases in the middle. Germline V CDR1 and CDR2: WNHNN, SYGVQD (reference sequence). CDR3 loop: CASSSGSSYEQYF. In DNA form, the CDR3 reads TGCGCCAGCAGTAGCGGCAGCTCCTACGAGCAGTACTTC.

The V gene is TRBV28, the J gene TRBJ2-7; the D gene is possibly TRBD1 (6 bases). Germline V lookup: CDR1 MDHEN, CDR2 SYDVKM. CDR3 length: 14 amino acids. Trimming removed 6 bases at V and 5 bases at J, with 17 bases between. CDR3 DNA sequence: TGTGCCAGCAGCCTTAAGGGGGTGGGGAACGAGCAGTACTTC. Translation gives CASSLKGVGNEQYF. The full variable domain, with the rest looked up from reference TRBV28 and TRBJ2-7, is DVKVTQSSRYLVKRTGEKVFLECVQDMDHENMFWYRQDPGLGLRLIYFSYDVKMKEKGDIPEGYSVSREKKERFSLILESASTNQTSMYLCASSLKGVGNEQYFGPGTRLTVT.

The CDR3 loop reads CASSFGTSHSIYNEQFF. DNA of the CDR3: TGCGCCAGCAGCTTTGGGACTAGCCATTCCATCTACAATGAGCAGTTCTTC. The chain combines TRBV4-3 with TRBJ2-1; 9 bases map to TRBD2. CDR3 length: 17 amino acids. Germline CDR1 and CDR2: LGHNA and YSLEER. V lost 5 bases, J lost 3 bases, and 11 bases stayed unmatched.

In this sample, this clone turned up once. CDR3 sequence (DNA): TGTGCCACCCGGATGGAGACGATCTACAATGAGCAGTTCTTC. It yields the protein CATRMETIYNEQFF. This chain joins TRBV15 and TRBJ2-1; D is unresolved. CDR1 is LNHNV and CDR2 is YYDKDF in the germline V gene (reference sequence). V was pared by 8 bases and J by 3 bases, with 14 bases between. CDR3 size: 14 residues.

The J gene is TRBJ2-7, the V gene TRBV4-1, with D tentatively TRBD2 (6 bases). V gave up 5 bases and J gave up 4 bases, with 12 bases separating them. The germline V gene has CDR1 MGHRA and CDR2 YSYEKL. CDR3 length: 13 amino acids. The CDR3 loop reads CASSFRREYEQYF. For the CDR3, the DNA is TGCGCCAGCAGCTTTAGGAGGGAATACGAGCAGTACTTC.

The genes are TRBV7-2 and TRBJ2-1, with a weak D call TRBD1 (6 bases). The CDR3 is 14 residues long. Trimming cost V 4 bases and J 7 bases, with 14 bases left between them. From germline, CDR1 is SGHTA and CDR2 FQGNSA. The CDR3 nucleotides read TGTGCCAGCAGCTACACAACAGGGAAAAATGAGCAGTTCTTC. It encodes CASSYTTGKNEQFF.

This rearrangement joins TRBV19 to TRBJ2-7; TRBD1 might be the D (6 bases). The V end lost 4 bases, the J end lost 1 base, and 17 bases lay between the germline ends. This CDR3 is built from 16 residues. CDR1 is LNHDA, CDR2 SQIVND, per germline (reference sequence). CDR3 protein: CASSTRQGRLSYEQYF. CDR3 DNA sequence: TGTGCCAGTAGTACCCGGCAGGGGCGACTTTCCTACGAGCAGTACTTC.

This chain's CDR3 is CASSLTMGRVRTGELFF. Here the CDR3 DNA reads TGTGCCAGCAGTCTCACAATGGGCAGGGTGAGGACCGGGGAGCTGTTTTTT. The chain has TRBV27 and TRBJ2-2; TRBD1 is a possible D gene (5 bases). Germline CDR1 reads MNHEY; CDR2 reads SMNVEV (reference sequence). This CDR3 contains 17 residues. Between the trimmed V and J ends, which lost 5 bases and 5 bases, there was a span of 21 bases.

This chain links TRBV19 with TRBJ2-5, with 7 bases matching TRBD1. The germline V gene encodes CDR1 LNHDA and CDR2 SQIVND (reference sequence). V lost 5 bases to trimming and J lost 3 bases; unmatched junction nucleotides: 3. The CDR3 contains 13 residues. The CDR3 bases are TGTGCCAGTAGTCACGGACAGGAAGAGACCCAGTACTTC. Translation gives CASSHGQEETQYF.

CDR3 loop: CASSHAGTGTANYGYTF. The CDR3 DNA reads TGTGCCAGCTCACACGCCGGGACAGGGACGGCTAACTATGGCTACACCTTC. This chain links TRBV18 with TRBJ1-2; 9 nucleotides match TRBD1. The CDR3 sequence is 17 residues long. V gave up 4 bases and J gave up 0 bases; unmatched junction bases: 9. Germline assignment: CDR1 KGHSH and CDR2 LQKENI.

The chain has TRBV25-1 and TRBJ2-3; weak D call: TRBD1 (6 bases). This CDR3 has 15 residues. CDR1 and CDR2 from the germline V gene are MGHDK and SYGVNS. V was pared by 2 bases and J by 1 base, with 10 bases between. CDR3 DNA sequence: TGTGCCAGCAGTGAAAACCGACAGGGCACAGATACGCAGTATTTT. This codes for CASSENRQGTDTQYF.

This clone was observed a single time. The V call is TRBV18, the J call TRBJ2-1; D is perhaps TRBD1 (6 bases). Looked up from germline, CDR1 is KGHSH and CDR2 is LQKENI. Trimming left V 4 bases short and J 0 bases short, with 10 bases between. The CDR3 runs 15 residues. Written as DNA, the CDR3 is TGTGCCAGCTCACGAGACAGGAGCTCCTACAATGAGCAGTTCTTC. This translates into CASSRDRSSYNEQFF.

This clone has more than one count but fewer than ten. The J gene is TRBJ2-1, the V gene TRBV7-8; D unclear. CDR1 and CDR2 (germline): SGHVS, FQNEAQ. The ends were cut back, 0 bases at V and 0 bases at J, with 9 bases in the middle. The CDR3 is made up of 16 amino acids. The CDR3 is CASSLAGSSSYNEQFF. In nucleotides, the CDR3 is TGTGCCAGCAGCTTAGCGGGCTCCAGCTCCTACAATGAGCAGTTCTTC.

This clone was detected once. The chain is built from TRBV4-3 and TRBJ2-7; 7 bases line up with TRBD1. Trimming cost V 1 base and J 1 base; bases outside gene matches: 7. The CDR3 covers 16 residues. Germline loops: CDR1 LGHNA, CDR2 YSLEER. The CDR3 loop reads CASSQGRPTGSYEQYF. The CDR3 coding sequence is TGCGCCAGCAGCCAAGGGCGCCCGACAGGGTCCTACGAGCAGTACTTC.